Below, one T cell receptor (beta chain) is given with its context. Its cognate antigen has yet to be identified. Base qualities are not recorded, but no much larger clone differs from it by a single base. TCRbeta CDR3 regions were amplified from genomic DNA using the immunoSEQ Assay, a bias-controlled multiplex PCR. Concerning the study's data processing: The number of nucleated cells in each sample was estimated by amplification of reference gene primers within the assay. To quantify the absolute abundance of each unique TCRbeta CDR3 rearrangement, sequence reads were collapsed and filtered. For each sample, productive Simpson clonality was calculated as the square root of Simpson's diversity index over productive rearrangements. Drawn from immuneACCESS, this table holds only the in-frame rearrangements with V and J called that TCRdb kept. Clones are partly lost; checked studies trace under half to an unresolved V gene and leave the rest unexplained. V, J and clone size derive from that table, while D and trimming were established from the DNA sequence. This sample lists roughly 27,000 clones; around 79% were detected once. The ten largest clones take up roughly 16% of the sample.

The germline V gene gives CDR1 as LGHNA and CDR2 as YSLEER. The CDR3 runs 13 amino acids, cysteine and phenylalanine included. The only DNA kept is the CDR3, 39 bases in frame from the first base. Trimming takes 1 base from V and 3 bases from J, and the germline ends sit 7 bases apart. The data belong to a study of blood T cell repertoires in COVID-19 (dated by TCRdb to 2020 to 2021). Describing the broader study: The collaborator samples originated in the United States, Italy and Spain and spanned the acute and convalescent phases of COVID-19. The sample metadata nearly always contained a de-identified subject ID, COVID-19 status, age in years and sex. HLA class I and class II types, where available, came from metadata supplied by the sample provider rather than from assay-based typing. A freely available public database, intended as a resource for researchers studying the immune response to SARS-CoV-2, is where the repertoires were released. Samples came from the ongoing ImmuneRACE study (first 160 participants) plus 1,254 subjects from 6 global collaborators. Subjects who had been exposed to COVID-19, were actively infected with it, or had recovered from it provided the deeply sampled blood TCRbeta repertoires that made up the dataset. The material from the prospective study consisted of cDNA or gDNA derived from T cells, B-cell-depleted T cells, or PBMCs.

Each collaborating institution followed its own protocols to collect whole blood in K2EDTA tubes. For TCRbeta analysis, collaborator samples were shipped as frozen whole blood, as isolated PBMCs, or as DNA extracted from either sample type. What the work shows at the level of the full study, not this receptor alone: The amount of clinical and demographic metadata varied by source and participant and was provided uncurated.

Recombination connected TRBV4-3 to TRBJ2-7; no D gene call is confident. This clonotype was sampled from a man older than 75 with active or convalescent COVID-19. The sample taken for sequencing was peripheral blood. The nucleotides read TGCGCCAGCAGCCAAGCCCTTTTCTACGAGCAGTACTTC. Translated, this is CASSQALFYEQYF.